Listed here is a single T cell receptor (beta chain). This receptor's antigen is unknown. No base quality values were provided; no much bigger clone lies one nucleotide off. The CDR3 spans 15 residues, from the cysteine through the phenylalanine. Here the CDR3 DNA is all that survives: 45 bases in frame from base 1. CDR1 and CDR2 were assigned from the germline V gene as SNHLY and FYNNEI. Trimming accounts for 5 bases at V and 5 bases at J, while the number of junction bases matched to no gene is 6. TCRbeta CDR3 regions were amplified from genomic DNA by means of the immunoSEQ Assay, a bias-controlled multiplex PCR. As for the authors' bioinformatics: Nucleated cell counts per sample were estimated from amplification of reference gene primers within the assay. To quantify the absolute abundance of each unique TCRbeta CDR3 rearrangement, sequence reads were collapsed and filtered. Productive Simpson clonality was computed per sample as the square root of Simpson's diversity index over productive rearrangements. TCRdb retrieved this table from immuneACCESS and kept in-frame rearrangements only. Not all clones are present; in checked studies, unresolved V genes account for under half, and no reason is known for the remainder. V, J and clone size derive from that table, while D and trimming were established from the DNA sequence. In this sample the table shows approximately 19,000 clones, roughly 91% of which occur a single time. About 16% of the sample belongs to the ten largest clones.

The collaborating institutions used their own protocols to collect whole blood in K2EDTA tubes. For TCRbeta analysis, collaborator samples were shipped as frozen whole blood, as isolated PBMCs, or as DNA extracted from either sample type. This record comes from a study of blood T cell repertoires in COVID-19 (dated by TCRdb to the early 2020s). General notes on the study: Samples from collaborators originated in the United States, Italy and Spain and spanned both the acute and convalescent phases of COVID-19. The prospective study material was composed of cDNA or gDNA derived from T cells, B-cell-depleted T cells, or PBMCs. Deeply sampled blood TCRbeta repertoires from subjects exposed to, actively infected with, or recovered from COVID-19 were included in the dataset. A freely available public database, intended as a resource for researchers studying the immune response to SARS-CoV-2, is where the repertoires were released. Samples were obtained from the ongoing ImmuneRACE study (first 160 participants) and from over a thousand subjects provided by 6 global collaborators. Sample metadata almost always included a de-identified subject ID, COVID-19 status, age in years and sex. Where available, HLA class I and class II types were obtained from metadata supplied by the sample provider rather than from assay-based typing. The investigation overall reported the following: How much clinical and demographic metadata was included differed by source and by participant, and the metadata was provided uncurated.

The chain is made from TRBV2 and TRBJ2-5, with TRBD1 identical over 12 junction bases. The sample taken for sequencing was peripheral blood. This TCR was sampled from a human donor in a cohort sampled during active COVID-19. The nucleotides read TGTGCCAGCAGTCCCGGGACAGGGGGCTTGGAGACCCAGTACTTC. Translated, it reads CASSPGTGGLETQYF.